The 26 T cell receptor beta chains given below trace back to one sample, sequenced in a study of blood T cells in healthy people across ages. Using a J-beta primer mix together with a sample-barcoded 5' primer, a second PCR was run for roughly 6 to 11 cycles. TCRdb used MiXCR to reprocess the 5' RACE reads, holding one entry per CDR3 protein. Of fewer than 750,000 distinct CDR3 sequences listed, over 40% were seen once; the top ten hold 13%. The sequenced sample was blood. These receptors all come from a woman aged 80 or over in good health.

Concerning this clonotype: A much larger clone lies a single base off, so this may be a read error. CDR3 amino acids: CASSFWQGGNEELFF. CDR3 nucleotide sequence: TGTGCCAGCAGTTTTTGGCAGGGAGGGAATGAAGAACTGTTTTTT. The V call is TRBV12-3 or TRBV12-4, the J call TRBJ1-4, with a possible D match to TRBD1 (5 bases). CDR3 size: 15 residues.

This clonotype was detected many times. The chain links TRBV7-9 to TRBJ2-3, with D possibly TRBD2 on 6 matching bases. Germline loops: CDR1 SEHNR, CDR2 FQNEAQ (reference sequence). CDR3 size: 16 residues. Trimming removed 4 bases at V and 0 bases at J, with 14 bases between. CDR3 amino acids: CASSWPFGGSTDTQYF. DNA of the CDR3: TGTGCCAGCAGCTGGCCCTTTGGGGGGAGCACAGATACGCAGTATTTT.

This clonotype occurred a few times. V is TRBV25-1 and J is TRBJ2-7; 7 nucleotides align to TRBD1. There are 14 residues in the CDR3. Unmatched junction bases numbered 2, after V lost 1 base and J lost 2 bases. The V gene's germline CDR1 is MGHDK and CDR2 SYGVNS. Written as DNA, the CDR3 is TGTGCCAGCAGTGAATTAGGGACAGCCTACGAGCAGTACTTC. Protein: CASSELGTAYEQYF.

In its sample, this clonotype was seen many times. A read error may explain this, as a much larger clone is one base away. The rearrangement links TRBV6-6 to TRBJ2-1; D gene ambiguous. V lost 3 bases, J lost 13 bases, and 10 bases lay in between. The CDR3 covers 11 residues. The germline gives CDR1 MNHNY, CDR2 SVGAGI (reference sequence). DNA of the CDR3: TGTGCCAGCAGTTATCAGGTAGTCCAGTTCTTC. Its translation: CASSYQVVQFF.

In this sample, this clonotype turned up a few times. The chain combines TRBV12-3 or TRBV12-4 with TRBJ2-3; no firm D call. This CDR3 spans 14 amino acids. The V end was cut by 5 bases, the J end by 4 bases, with 13 bases between. The CDR3 DNA sequence: TGTGCCAGCAGTCTCACCGCGGCGGCAGATACGCAGTATTTT. Amino acid sequence: CASSLTAAADTQYF.

This clonotype was observed at least ten times. With a much larger clone just one base away, this may be a read error. The rearrangement joins TRBV3-1 to TRBJ2-2; 7 positions match TRBD2. The J segment lost 7 bases and the V segment lost 4 bases, leaving 9 bases of the junction unmatched. The CDR3 consists of 15 residues. Per germline, CDR1 LGHDT and CDR2 YNNKEL (reference sequence). CDR3 protein: CASSPRGGAGGELFF. CDR3 in DNA: TGTGCCAGCAGCCCCCGGGGAGGGGCTGGCGGGGAGCTGTTTTTT.

This clonotype was recorded many times. V usage is TRBV7-2 and J usage is TRBJ2-5; D is undetermined. The V and J ends lost 3 bases and 3 bases respectively, with 5 bases between them. The CDR3 consists of 12 residues. Germline loops: CDR1 SGHTA, CDR2 FQGNSA. This chain's CDR3 is CASSFGKETQYF. The CDR3, as DNA: TGTGCCAGCAGCTTCGGAAAAGAGACCCAGTACTTC.

The chain uses TRBV5-1 and TRBJ1-6; TRBD1 matches at 9 bases. Unmatched junction bases numbered 9, after V lost 4 bases and J lost 7 bases. This CDR3 has 16 amino acids. From germline, CDR1 is SGHRS and CDR2 YFSETQ. This CDR3 is CASSPASGTGNSPLHF. Here the CDR3 DNA reads TGCGCCAGCAGCCCGGCTTCCGGGACAGGGAATTCACCCCTCCACTTT.

V usage is TRBV6-5 and J usage is TRBJ2-6; the match to TRBD2 covers 7 bases. The length of the CDR3 is 17 residues. CDR1 and CDR2 from the germline V gene are MNHEY and SVGAGI. V gave up 2 bases and J gave up 0 bases; unmatched junction bases: 4. CDR3 bases: TGTGCCAGCAGTTACGGAGCGGGGAGCTCTGGGGCCAACGTCCTGACTTTC. Residues: CASSYGAGSSGANVLTF.

CDR3 amino acids: CASSQGQGTYNEQFF. CDR3 DNA: TGTGCCAGCAGTCAGGGACAGGGGACGTACAATGAGCAGTTCTTC. The V gene is TRBV2, the J gene TRBJ2-1; 10 bases are a match to TRBD1. V lost 5 bases, J lost 4 bases, and 5 bases stayed unmatched. This CDR3 region has 15 residues. The germline gives CDR1 SNHLY, CDR2 FYNNEI.

This clonotype was detected many times. This chain links TRBV7-2 with TRBJ2-7; TRBD2 matches at 10 bases. The germline gives CDR1 SGHTA, CDR2 FQGNSA. The trim removed 3 bases at V and 3 bases at J, leaving 5 bases unmatched. CDR3 length: 15 amino acids. The CDR3 here is CASSFASGSNYEQYF. The CDR3 nucleotides read TGTGCCAGCAGCTTCGCTAGCGGGAGTAACTACGAGCAGTACTTC.

The V gene is TRBV28, the J gene TRBJ2-1, with TRBD1 matching 10 bases. The J call may be faulty, since TRBJ2-7 better matches the DNA end. Germline V gives CDR1 MDHEN, CDR2 SYDVKM. The CDR3 contains 15 residues. The CDR3 sequence is CASTSGTGAYNEQYF. For the CDR3, the DNA is TGTGCCAGCACTTCGGGGACAGGGGCCTACAATGAGCAGTACTTC.

This clonotype was recorded at least ten times. The chain employs TRBV4-2 and TRBJ2-1; 9 positions agree with TRBD2. From germline, CDR1 is LGHNA and CDR2 YNFKEQ. Trimming at V came to 0 bases and at J to 8 bases, leaving 14 bases not matched to a gene. The CDR3 has 18 residues. CDR3 sequence: CASSQDEVWVAGVDEQFF. The DNA for the CDR3 is TGTGCCAGCAGCCAAGATGAAGTTTGGGTAGCGGGAGTGGATGAGCAGTTCTTC.

V usage is TRBV27 and J usage is TRBJ2-1, with a tentative D call TRBD1 (6 bases). This CDR3 is built from 16 residues. Trimming removed 4 bases at V and 14 bases at J, with 27 bases between. In germline, CDR1 is MNHEY, CDR2 SMNVEV (reference sequence). The CDR3 spells CASSYLLGVVRGAEFF. The CDR3 DNA reads as TGTGCCAGCAGTTACTTACTAGGAGTCGTCAGGGGCGCTGAGTTCTTC.

The sample holds many counts of this clonotype. The J gene is TRBJ2-5, the V gene TRBV7-3; no reliable D call. Per the germline V gene, CDR1 is SGHTA and CDR2 is FQGTGA. This CDR3 contains 17 residues. Deletions cut 1 base from V and 2 bases from J, with 17 bases between. CDR3 in DNA: TGTGCCAGCAGCTTAATGCCCTCCCGTATCACTCAAGAGACCCAGTACTTC. This codes for CASSLMPSRITQETQYF.

The rearrangement links TRBV29-1 to TRBJ2-1; 14 bases fit TRBD2. CDR1 is SQVTM and CDR2 is ANQGSEA in the germline V gene. J was trimmed by 6 bases and V by 1 base; bases with no gene match: 5. The CDR3 spans 16 residues. The CDR3 nucleotides read TGCAGCGTTGAAGGGACTAGCGGGAGGTTAGTCAATGAGCAGTTCTTC. Its protein is CSVEGTSGRLVNEQFF.

This clonotype was counted ten times or more. The chain uses TRBV29-1 and TRBJ2-1; 10 bases align to TRBD1. Germline V gives CDR1 SQVTM, CDR2 ANQGSEA. The CDR3 is made up of 13 amino acids. V shed 3 bases and J 7 bases; nucleotides not matched to a gene: 3. In nucleotides, the CDR3 is TGCAGCGTTGAGGGACAGGGGAGGAATGAGCAGTTCTTC. Protein: CSVEGQGRNEQFF.

V and J are TRBV20-1 and TRBJ1-5; a possible D gene is TRBD1 (5 bases). In germline, CDR1 is DFQATT, CDR2 SNEGSKA (reference sequence). V shed 6 bases and J shed 4 bases, with 10 bases lying between them. This CDR3 has 12 residues. Here the CDR3 DNA reads TGCAGTGCGGTGAAGGGGAATCAGCCCCAGCATTTT. This encodes CSAVKGNQPQHF.

This clonotype is a singleton in its sample. CDR3 DNA: TGTGCCAGCTCACCACCGTACAGACAAGAGACCCAGTACTTC. Encoded protein: CASSPPYRQETQYF. V gene TRBV18 combines with J gene TRBJ2-5; D remains unclear. The CDR3 sequence is 14 residues long. Deletions cut 0 bases from V and 2 bases from J, with 7 bases between. Germline V CDR1 and CDR2: KGHSH, LQKENI.

This clonotype was observed a single time. This chain uses TRBV27 with TRBJ1-5; D is ambiguous. There are 15 residues in the CDR3. The V and J ends lost 5 bases and 2 bases respectively, with 13 bases between them. CDR1 is MNHEY, CDR2 SMNVEV, per germline (reference sequence). The CDR3 region is CASSPGRLGNQPQHF. The CDR3 nucleotides are TGTGCCAGCAGTCCTGGTCGTTTGGGCAATCAGCCCCAGCATTTT.

The V and J genes are TRBV5-1 and TRBJ2-3; 7 nucleotides line up with TRBD1. In germline, CDR1 is SGHRS, CDR2 YFSETQ. The trim removed 3 bases at V and 3 bases at J, leaving 7 bases unmatched. The CDR3 contains 15 residues. The CDR3 coding sequence is TGCGCCAGCAGCTCCCGGGACAGCAGAACAGATACGCAGTATTTT. This sequence encodes CASSSRDSRTDTQYF.

V gene TRBV20-1 combines with J gene TRBJ1-2; D unresolved. The V end was cut by 8 bases, the J end by 5 bases, with 18 bases between. CDR1 is DFQATT and CDR2 is SNEGSKA in the germline V gene (reference sequence). The CDR3 is 13 amino acids. CDR3 loop: CSTLDLFLYGYTF. The CDR3 nucleotides are TGCAGTACCCTAGACCTCTTTCTTTATGGCTACACCTTC.

This clonotype was seen more than once but under ten times. This chain joins TRBV12-3 or TRBV12-4 and TRBJ2-7; D is ambiguous. The better agreement between TRBJ2-5 and the DNA end casts doubt on the J call. This CDR3 has 13 amino acids. The CDR3 protein is CASSVEVVETQYF. The CDR3 coding sequence is TGTGCCAGCAGTGTAGAGGTAGTAGAGACCCAGTACTTC.

The chain uses TRBV3-1 and TRBJ1-1, with 7 bases aligning to TRBD1. Germline V gene sequence: CDR1 LGHDT, CDR2 YNNKEL (reference sequence). J was trimmed by 7 bases and V by 4 bases; bases with no gene match: 3. This CDR3 is 12 amino acids long. The CDR3 nucleotides read TGTGCCAGCAGCCGGACAGGCCTTGAAGCTTTCTTT. This codes for CASSRTGLEAFF.

The rearrangement joins TRBV4-1 to TRBJ1-4; D might be TRBD1 (5 bases). There are 16 residues in the CDR3. Between the trimmed V and J ends, which lost 4 bases and 3 bases, there was a span of 15 bases. Looked up from germline, CDR1 is MGHRA and CDR2 is YSYEKL. The CDR3 sequence is CASSRALQVSNEKLFF. Written as DNA, the CDR3 is TGCGCCAGCAGCCGGGCCCTACAGGTTTCTAATGAAAAACTGTTTTTT.

Ten or more counts support this clonotype. The chain links TRBV5-1 to TRBJ2-1, with TRBD2 identical over 14 bases. This CDR3 comprises 14 residues. Per germline, CDR1 SGHRS and CDR2 YFSETQ. V dropped 4 bases and J dropped 8; count of bases not matched to a gene: 2. CDR3: CASSGTSGSYEQFF. The CDR3 DNA is TGCGCCAGCAGCGGGACTAGCGGGAGTTATGAGCAGTTCTTC.